Following are 7 T cell receptor beta chains from one sample sequenced in a study of blood T cell repertoires in COVID-19. Assay: immunoSEQ multiplex PCR; the TCRdb copy retains only in-frame clones and omits some. The data contain under 350,000 clones, 80% to 90% of them singletons. The material sequenced was PBMCs or T cells enriched from blood (not recorded which). The source is a woman aged 40 to 50 with acute COVID-19.

The CDR3 loop is CASSRRDSGLNGYTF. For the CDR3, the DNA is TGTGCCAGCAGCCGTCGGGACAGCGGGCTTAATGGCTACACCTTC. The rearrangement joins TRBV14 to TRBJ1-2; 7 bases fit TRBD1. V was clipped by 4 bases and J by 6 bases; unmatched bases: 11. The CDR3 loop spans 15 amino acids. Germline V gene sequence: CDR1 SGHDN, CDR2 FVKESK.

The rearrangement links TRBV7-9 to TRBJ2-3, with D perhaps matching TRBD1 (6 bases). The V end lost 3 bases, the J end lost 4 bases, and 17 bases lay between the germline ends. Germline CDR1 SEHNR, CDR2 FQNEAQ (reference sequence). The CDR3 consists of 16 residues. CDR3 nucleotide sequence: TGTGCCAGCAGCTTGCAGGGGCCGCCCGGCGCAGATACGCAGTATTTT. Translating gives CASSLQGPPGADTQYF.

To note about this clone: Other DNA sequences from this sample encode an identical CDR3 as well. V gene TRBV15 combines with J gene TRBJ2-7, with unresolved D. The V end was cut by 0 bases, the J end by 1 base, with 7 bases between. Looked up from germline, CDR1 is LNHNV and CDR2 is YYDKDF (reference sequence). The CDR3 extends over 14 amino acids. Written as DNA, the CDR3 is TGTGCCACCAGCAGAGACCTAGGATCCTACGAGCAGTACTTC. Translating it yields CATSRDLGSYEQYF. The whole variable domain, filled in from reference TRBV15 and TRBJ2-7, reads DAMVIQNPRYQVTQFGKPVTLSCSQTLNHNVMYWYQQKSSQAPKLLFHYYDKDFNNEADTPDNFQSRRPNTSFCFLDIRSPGLGDTAMYLCATSRDLGSYEQYFGPGTRLTVT.

The J gene is TRBJ1-1, the V gene TRBV10-3, with 9 bases matching TRBD1. The CDR3 totals 14 residues. The ends lost 8 bases at V and 4 bases at J; junction bases unmatched: 8. Germline lookup yields CDR1 ENHRY and CDR2 SYGVKD. The CDR3 loop is CAISSQGALTEAFF. The CDR3 coding sequence is TGTGCCATCTCCTCACAGGGGGCCCTCACTGAAGCTTTCTTT.

This clone has more than one count but fewer than ten. The chain is built from TRBV4-3 and TRBJ1-6, with 10 positions matching TRBD1. This CDR3 is built from 16 residues. In germline, CDR1 is LGHNA, CDR2 YSLEER. V lost 3 bases, J lost 10 bases, and 9 bases stayed unmatched. The CDR3 DNA follows: TGCGCCAGCAGCCATAACCCGGGACAGGGGCGATCACCCCTCCACTTT. This encodes CASSHNPGQGRSPLHF.

The chain carries TRBV10-3 and TRBJ1-2; D not resolved. V was cut by 3 bases and J by 8 bases, with 7 bases left in between. CDR1 and CDR2 from the germline V gene are ENHRY and SYGVKD. This CDR3 spans 11 amino acids. For the CDR3, the DNA is TGTGCCATCAGTGAACTCGTGGGCTACACCTTC. Its protein product is CAISELVGYTF.

The genes are TRBV7-2 and TRBJ2-2; perhaps TRBD2 as D (7 bases). V was cut by 5 bases and J by 5 bases, with 18 bases left in between. Germline-derived CDR1 and CDR2 are SGHTA and FQGNSA. CDR3 length: 16 amino acids. CDR3 in DNA: TGTGCCAGCAGCCGTCTAGGGGGAGGGGTGACCGGGGAGCTGTTTTTT. This sequence encodes CASSRLGGGVTGELFF.